The rows below give T cell receptor beta chains drawn from one sample of a study of T cell responses to AZD1222 COVID-19 vaccine. Method: immunoSEQ multiplex PCR; TCRdb's copy keeps in-frame clones and lacks some. The repertoire holds roughly 150,000 clones, with about 94% as singletons. Material: peripheral blood, obtained on day 0 of AZD1222 vaccination. The receptors derive from an adult in good health. The CDR3 runs from the conserved cysteine through the conserved F or W. Fields, in order: clone size, D gene, V gene, J gene, CDR3 DNA, CDR3 protein. The D gene is left open where the match is weak. Only some rows state a clone size, as once, few, many or a class for expanded clones.

abundance: -
d_gene: TRBD1
v_gene: TRBV18
j_gene: TRBJ1-2
CDR3nt: TGTGCCAGCTCAGTGAGCAGGGGGAATGGCTACACCTTC
CDR3aa: CASSVSRGNGYTF

abundance: once
d_gene: -
v_gene: TRBV6-5
j_gene: TRBJ2-5
CDR3nt: TGTGCCAGCACACAAATCGGAAAAGAGACCCAGTACTTC
CDR3aa: CASTQIGKETQYF

abundance: once
d_gene: -
v_gene: TRBV28
j_gene: TRBJ2-2
CDR3nt: TGTGCCCTCGGGGACACCGGGGAGCTGTTTTTT
CDR3aa: CALGDTGELFF

abundance: -
d_gene: -
v_gene: TRBV24-1
j_gene: TRBJ2-7
CDR3nt: TGTGCCACCAGTGATCCCTCTGGGACAAGGACTTACGAGCAGTACTTC
CDR3aa: CATSDPSGTRTYEQYF

abundance: -
d_gene: TRBD2
v_gene: TRBV27
j_gene: TRBJ2-7
CDR3nt: TGTGCCAGCAGTTTCGGGACTAGCGAGTACGAGCAGTACTTC
CDR3aa: CASSFGTSEYEQYF

abundance: -
d_gene: TRBD1
v_gene: TRBV29-1
j_gene: TRBJ2-3
CDR3nt: TGCAGCGTAATCCGGGACAGGGGGCGGGATACGCAGTATTTT
CDR3aa: CSVIRDRGRDTQYF

abundance: once
d_gene: -
v_gene: TRBV18
j_gene: TRBJ1-5
CDR3nt: TGTGCCAGCTCACCACCGTCGGTCCAGGGGAATCAGCCCCAGCATTTT
CDR3aa: CASSPPSVQGNQPQHF

abundance: -
d_gene: -
v_gene: TRBV6-5
j_gene: TRBJ1-6
CDR3nt: TGTGCCAGCATGGCGAGCTCCTATAATTCACCCCTCCACTTT
CDR3aa: CASMASSYNSPLHF

abundance: -
d_gene: TRBD2
v_gene: TRBV5-4
j_gene: TRBJ2-3
CDR3nt: TGTGCCAGCAGCTTCCGGGAGGGGGACGGTACGCAGTATTTT
CDR3aa: CASSFREGDGTQYF

abundance: -
d_gene: -
v_gene: TRBV7-8
j_gene: TRBJ2-5
CDR3nt: TGTGCCAGCAGCTTAGCGCTAGTTGAGACCCAGTACTTC
CDR3aa: CASSLALVETQYF

abundance: -
d_gene: -
v_gene: TRBV5-1
j_gene: TRBJ1-1
CDR3nt: TGCGCCAGCAGCCTCTCGGCTGCGAACACTGAAGCTTTCTTT
CDR3aa: CASSLSAANTEAFF

abundance: -
d_gene: -
v_gene: TRBV24-1
j_gene: TRBJ2-1
CDR3nt: TGTGCCACCACTCGGGACAATGAGCAGTTCTTC
CDR3aa: CATTRDNEQFF

abundance: -
d_gene: -
v_gene: TRBV3-1/TRBV3-2
j_gene: TRBJ1-2
CDR3nt: TGTGCCAGCAGCCAAGTTCGGGGTTGGAGTGGCTACACCTTC
CDR3aa: CASSQVRGWSGYTF

abundance: few
d_gene: -
v_gene: TRBV5-6
j_gene: TRBJ2-1
CDR3nt: TGTGCCAGCAGCTTGCGCATTCGGGCCAATGAGCAGTTCTTC
CDR3aa: CASSLRIRANEQFF

abundance: -
d_gene: TRBD1
v_gene: TRBV19
j_gene: TRBJ2-3
CDR3nt: TGTGCCAGTAGTCCCGGGACAGGACTTCCAGATACGCAGTATTTT
CDR3aa: CASSPGTGLPDTQYF

abundance: -
d_gene: -
v_gene: TRBV6-5
j_gene: TRBJ2-5
CDR3nt: TGTGCCAGCAGGCCTGCAGGGCTCCAAGAGACCCAGTACTTC
CDR3aa: CASRPAGLQETQYF

abundance: -
d_gene: -
v_gene: TRBV6-1
j_gene: TRBJ2-1
CDR3nt: TGTGCCAGCAGTGAATTCTCACAGGTTGAGTTCTTC
CDR3aa: CASSEFSQVEFF

abundance: -
d_gene: -
v_gene: TRBV11-2
j_gene: TRBJ2-5
CDR3nt: TGTGCCAGCAGCTTAGAAGAGACCCAGTACTTC
CDR3aa: CASSLEETQYF

abundance: -
d_gene: -
v_gene: TRBV7-9
j_gene: TRBJ1-1
CDR3nt: TGTGCCAGCAGCTTAGCGAAAGGAGCGAACACTGAAGCTTTCTTT
CDR3aa: CASSLAKGANTEAFF

abundance: -
d_gene: TRBD2
v_gene: TRBV24-1
j_gene: TRBJ2-3
CDR3nt: TGTGCCACCAGTGATTCTGGACTAGCGGGAGTGGATACGCAGTATTTT
CDR3aa: CATSDSGLAGVDTQYF

abundance: once
d_gene: -
v_gene: TRBV19
j_gene: TRBJ2-2
CDR3nt: TGTGCCAGTAAAGTACTGGGGGGTGGCACCGGGGAGCTGTTTTTT
CDR3aa: CASKVLGGGTGELFF

abundance: -
d_gene: -
v_gene: TRBV7-2
j_gene: TRBJ1-3
CDR3nt: TGTGCCAGCAGCCCGAGGGGGGGGAACGGAAACACCATATATTTT
CDR3aa: CASSPRGGNGNTIYF

abundance: -
d_gene: -
v_gene: TRBV3-1/TRBV3-2
j_gene: TRBJ2-4
CDR3nt: TGTGCCAGCAGCCAACCAGTCTCAGGGATCAAAAACATTCAGTACTTC
CDR3aa: CASSQPVSGIKNIQYF

abundance: once
d_gene: TRBD1
v_gene: TRBV3-1/TRBV3-2
j_gene: TRBJ1-2
CDR3nt: TGTGCCAGTGGGACAGGGGCCAAAGCTAACTATGGCTACACCTTC
CDR3aa: CASGTGAKANYGYTF

abundance: -
d_gene: -
v_gene: TRBV2
j_gene: TRBJ1-6
CDR3nt: TGTGCCAGCACGCGACAGACCCATAATTCACCCCTCCACTTT
CDR3aa: CASTRQTHNSPLHF

abundance: -
d_gene: -
v_gene: TRBV5-4
j_gene: TRBJ1-2
CDR3nt: TGTGCCAGCAGCTTGGCGGGAACACCCAGTGGTGACTATGGCTACACCTTC
CDR3aa: CASSLAGTPSGDYGYTF

abundance: -
d_gene: -
v_gene: TRBV6-5
j_gene: TRBJ2-7
CDR3nt: TGTGCCAGCAGTTACGTTGGCGGATCCTACGAGCAGTACTTC
CDR3aa: CASSYVGGSYEQYF

abundance: -
d_gene: -
v_gene: TRBV19
j_gene: TRBJ2-7
CDR3nt: TGTGCCAGTAGGACGACGTCGAGCTCCTACGAGCAGTACTTC
CDR3aa: CASRTTSSSYEQYF

abundance: -
d_gene: -
v_gene: TRBV13
j_gene: TRBJ2-7
CDR3nt: TGTGCCAGCAGCCGATCGACCGGGGCCTACGAGCAGTACTTC
CDR3aa: CASSRSTGAYEQYF

abundance: once
d_gene: TRBD2
v_gene: TRBV14
j_gene: TRBJ2-1
CDR3nt: TGTGCCAGCAGCCACCTGACTAGCGGGTACAATGAGCAGTTCTTC
CDR3aa: CASSHLTSGYNEQFF

abundance: -
d_gene: TRBD2
v_gene: TRBV7-9
j_gene: TRBJ2-1
CDR3nt: TGTGCCAGCAGCTTATTAAGCGGGAGAATTTATGAGCAGTTCTTC
CDR3aa: CASSLLSGRIYEQFF

abundance: few
d_gene: -
v_gene: TRBV6-5
j_gene: TRBJ2-7
CDR3nt: TGTGCCAGCGGTTTGGGGAGGAGCTCCTACGAGCAGTACTTC
CDR3aa: CASGLGRSSYEQYF

abundance: -
d_gene: -
v_gene: TRBV6-2/TRBV6-3
j_gene: TRBJ2-4
CDR3nt: TGTGCCAGCAGTCAAGAGGGGGTCCGCGGCGCAGCCAAAAACATTCAGTACTTC
CDR3aa: CASSQEGVRGAAKNIQYF

abundance: -
d_gene: -
v_gene: TRBV7-8
j_gene: TRBJ1-6
CDR3nt: TGTGCCAGCAGCGTCGGGACACTAGGGGGTTCACCCCTCCACTTT
CDR3aa: CASSVGTLGGSPLHF

abundance: -
d_gene: -
v_gene: TRBV6-5
j_gene: TRBJ1-2
CDR3nt: TGTGCCAGCAGTTCCCCCTCCGGGGGGTACTATGGCTACACCTTC
CDR3aa: CASSSPSGGYYGYTF

abundance: -
d_gene: -
v_gene: TRBV12-5
j_gene: TRBJ1-2
CDR3nt: TGTGCTAGTGGTTTGACGGCCCTCCTAGACTATGGCTACACCTTC
CDR3aa: CASGLTALLDYGYTF

abundance: -
d_gene: -
v_gene: TRBV28
j_gene: TRBJ2-7
CDR3nt: TGTGCCAGCAGTTTGAGGGACTCCTACGAGCAGTACTTC
CDR3aa: CASSLRDSYEQYF

abundance: -
d_gene: -
v_gene: TRBV29-1
j_gene: TRBJ1-2
CDR3nt: TGCAGCGTTGGTTCCCCTCTTGGGAGGGGCCCATCTGGCTACACCTTC
CDR3aa: CSVGSPLGRGPSGYTF

abundance: -
d_gene: -
v_gene: TRBV28
j_gene: TRBJ2-2
CDR3nt: TGTGCCAGCAGTTTGGGAGCACCCAGCGGGGAGCTGTTTTTT
CDR3aa: CASSLGAPSGELFF

abundance: -
d_gene: -
v_gene: TRBV18
j_gene: TRBJ2-5
CDR3nt: TGTGCCAGCTCACCCCGCGATAACGAAGAGACCCAGTACTTC
CDR3aa: CASSPRDNEETQYF

abundance: -
d_gene: -
v_gene: TRBV27
j_gene: TRBJ2-1
CDR3nt: TGTGCCAGCAGTCCCCTTTTCGGCTTAGGGGAGAATGAGCAGTTCTTC
CDR3aa: CASSPLFGLGENEQFF

abundance: -
d_gene: -
v_gene: TRBV7-9
j_gene: TRBJ2-2
CDR3nt: TGTGCCAGCAGCTTAGGGGGTCCCAACACCGGGGAGCTGTTTTTT
CDR3aa: CASSLGGPNTGELFF

abundance: -
d_gene: -
v_gene: TRBV5-1
j_gene: TRBJ2-5
CDR3nt: TGCGCCAGCAGCCTCCGCCCGGCGGCCTATACAGAGACCCAGTACTTC
CDR3aa: CASSLRPAAYTETQYF

abundance: -
d_gene: TRBD1
v_gene: TRBV18
j_gene: TRBJ2-3
CDR3nt: TGTGCCAGCTCACCATTCGGACAGGCGAACACAGATACGCAGTATTTT
CDR3aa: CASSPFGQANTDTQYF